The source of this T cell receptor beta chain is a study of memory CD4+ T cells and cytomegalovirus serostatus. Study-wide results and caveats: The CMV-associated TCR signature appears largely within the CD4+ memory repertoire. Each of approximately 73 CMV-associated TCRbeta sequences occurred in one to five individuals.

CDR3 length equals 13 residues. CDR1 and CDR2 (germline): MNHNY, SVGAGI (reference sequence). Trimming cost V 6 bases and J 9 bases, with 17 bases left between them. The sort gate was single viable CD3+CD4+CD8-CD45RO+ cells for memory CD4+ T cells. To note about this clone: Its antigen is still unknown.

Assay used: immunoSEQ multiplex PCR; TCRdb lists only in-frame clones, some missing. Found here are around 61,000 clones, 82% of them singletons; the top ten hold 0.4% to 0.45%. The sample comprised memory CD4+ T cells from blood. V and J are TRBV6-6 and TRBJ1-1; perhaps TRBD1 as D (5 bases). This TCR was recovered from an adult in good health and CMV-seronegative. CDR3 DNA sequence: TGTGCCAGCAGCCCCGGGACGAAATCTCAAGCTTTCTTT. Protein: CASSPGTKSQAFF.